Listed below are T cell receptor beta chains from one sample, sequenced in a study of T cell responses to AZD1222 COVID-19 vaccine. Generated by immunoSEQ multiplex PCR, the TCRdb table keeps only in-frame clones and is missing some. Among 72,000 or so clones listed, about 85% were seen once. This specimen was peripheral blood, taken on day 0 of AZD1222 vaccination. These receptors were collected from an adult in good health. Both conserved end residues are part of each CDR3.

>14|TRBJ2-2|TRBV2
CASVGGRVTGELFF
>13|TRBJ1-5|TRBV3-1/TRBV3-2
CASSQDLGQPQHF
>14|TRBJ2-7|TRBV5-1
CASSQPDDTYEQYF
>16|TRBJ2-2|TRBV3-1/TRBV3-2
CASSLGVGVDTGELFF
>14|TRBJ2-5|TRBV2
CASSGEYLTETQYF
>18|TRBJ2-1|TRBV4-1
CASSQPSVRVKVGNEQFF
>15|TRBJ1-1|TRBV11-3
CASSLQVGLNTEAFF
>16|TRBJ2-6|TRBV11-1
CASSPPGTAGANVLTF
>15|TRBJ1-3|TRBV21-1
CASSKTGGPGNTIYF
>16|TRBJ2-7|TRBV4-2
CASSQDMGQGASEQYF
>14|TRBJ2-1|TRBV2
CASSVGGLGNEQFF
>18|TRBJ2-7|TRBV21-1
CASSKSFLRVLNSYEQYF
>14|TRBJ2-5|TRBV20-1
CSASGGGGEETQYF
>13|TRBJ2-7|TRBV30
CAWSPQGGYEQYF
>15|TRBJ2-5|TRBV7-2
CASSLVTRGGETQYF
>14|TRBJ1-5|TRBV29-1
CSVDTGDSNQPQHF
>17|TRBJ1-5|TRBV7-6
CASSPVVGIGSNQPQHF
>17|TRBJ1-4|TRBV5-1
CASSYLASSYGVEKLFF
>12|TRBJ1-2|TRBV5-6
CASSQDPRGYTF
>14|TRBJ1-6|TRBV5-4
CASSPGQVNSPLHF
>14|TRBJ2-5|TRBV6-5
CASRHEAGARPQYF
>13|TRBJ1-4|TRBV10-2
CASSEQQGGQLFF
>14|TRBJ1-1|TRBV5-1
CASSFEWGGAEAFF
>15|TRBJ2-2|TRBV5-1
CASSLLAGGSGELFF
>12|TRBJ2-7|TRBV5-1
CASSGGINEQYF
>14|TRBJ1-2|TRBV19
CASSTRTDFGGYTF
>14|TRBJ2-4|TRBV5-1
CASSFSASSNIQYF
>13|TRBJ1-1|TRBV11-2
CASSSQGGTEAFF
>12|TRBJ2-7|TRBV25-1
CASSVGVDEQYF
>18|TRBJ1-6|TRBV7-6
CASSLKVAGSSYNSPLHF
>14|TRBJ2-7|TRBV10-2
CASRGSDSFYEQYF
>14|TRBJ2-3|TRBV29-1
CSVARDRGTDTQYF
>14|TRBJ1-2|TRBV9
CASSAGSGVGGYTF
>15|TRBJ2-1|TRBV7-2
CASSFSGSSYNEQFF
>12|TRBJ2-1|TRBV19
CAIQSRADEQFF
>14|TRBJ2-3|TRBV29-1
CSVLRSTVTDTQYF
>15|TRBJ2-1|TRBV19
CASSAESAGYNEQFF
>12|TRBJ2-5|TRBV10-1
CASSEFGETQYF
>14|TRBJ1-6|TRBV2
CASTPRSEGSPLHF
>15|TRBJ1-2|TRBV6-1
CASSEAGRTNYGYTF
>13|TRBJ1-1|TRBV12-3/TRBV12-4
CASSLVVGTEAFF
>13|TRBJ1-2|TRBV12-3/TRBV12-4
CASSRDRVYGYTF
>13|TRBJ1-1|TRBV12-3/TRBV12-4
CASRPPANTEAFF
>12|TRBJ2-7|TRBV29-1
CSVELADYEQYF
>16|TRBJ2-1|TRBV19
CASSMGSGLINNEQFF
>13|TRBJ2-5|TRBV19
CASRTSGQETQYF
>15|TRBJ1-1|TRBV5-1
CASSRGQGDRPEAFF
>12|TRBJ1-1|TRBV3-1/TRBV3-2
CASSQDRHEAFF
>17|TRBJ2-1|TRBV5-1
CASSLGLAGHLGNEQFF
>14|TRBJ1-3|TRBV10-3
CAISGTGGGNTIYF
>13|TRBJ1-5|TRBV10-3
CAINQGLGQPQHF
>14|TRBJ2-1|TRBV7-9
CASSQLAGDNEQFF
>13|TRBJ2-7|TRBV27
CASSMGRGSEQYF
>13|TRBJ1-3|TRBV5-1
CASSEQGQDTIYF
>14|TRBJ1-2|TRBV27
CASRVRTGNYGYTF
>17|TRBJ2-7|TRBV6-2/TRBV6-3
CASSPRGFAGRGEEQYF